The following is a TCR beta chain sequence with its context. No cognate antigen has been identified for it. Qualities for individual bases were not recorded, and no much larger clone is one base off. A MiSeq instrument was used for deep resolution sequencing, which targeted depths ranging from 1 in 1 million up to 1 in 200,000 T cells, with coverage averaging 10x for each clonotype. TCR beta libraries were generated with the immunoSEQ hsTCRB Kit. Per the authors' processing: Data were analyzed with ImmunoSEQ Data Assistant and ImmunoSEQ Analyzer, with V, D and J genes assigned per IMGT definitions. Clonality was computed as one minus normalized Shannon entropy of productive rearrangement frequencies, ranging from 0 to 1. Only overrepresented clonotypes making up at least 0.05% of each patient's repertoire were included in the public clonotype analysis. About a dozen age-matched healthy donor repertoires from immuneACCESS served as clonality controls. TCRdb stores this immuneACCESS table with in-frame sequences only. Part of the clones is absent; in the studies checked, under half of the shortfall reflects unresolved V genes, and no reason is known for the rest. V, J and clone size derive from that table, while D and trimming were established from the DNA sequence. The sample data list approximately 90,000 clones, and 75% to 80% of these were observed just once. Under 30% of the sample rests with the top ten.

This specimen belongs to a study of cytotoxic CD8 clonotypes in ibrutinib-treated CLL (dated by TCRdb to the early 2020s). For the study in its entirety: In this cohort, around 15 patients were treatment-naive and ten to eleven were relapsed/refractory, while around 17 had unmutated IGHV. Partial responses were observed in about 25 patients and complete responses in 2; after a median follow-up of roughly 62 months, remission was maintained in around 14 patients and progression was observed in approximately 12. The response samples were drawn at a median of roughly eleven months into treatment, with a range of about 6 to 40 months. Samples averaged 255,043 productive templates and 94,082 productive rearrangements. Of the approximately 86 people in the trial, approximately 26 had longitudinal samples available. Cryopreserved peripheral blood mononuclear cells were collected before treatment, at response, and at either disease progression or sustained remission. Patients were still on ibrutinib when every remission and progressive disease sample was collected. On the study overall, not on this receptor specifically: At ibrutinib response clonality went up, during sustained remission it held steady, and at progression it dropped back toward baseline. Baseline clonality was found to be higher than that of age-matched healthy donors and was strongly correlated with circulating CD8+ T-cell counts. Public clonotypes were found to be uncommon and were observed to contract or remain stable during treatment; the increase in clonality was shown to reflect expansion of private clonotypes at ibrutinib response. Sampling times were not matched between sustained-remission and progressing patients, and lymph node repertoires were not studied.

This specimen's time point label, interpreted: approximately 25 months on ibrutinib. For TCR beta library preparation, approximately 2 micrograms of genomic DNA was extracted from cryopreserved PBMCs. High-throughput TCR beta sequencing was performed on longitudinal blood samples from CLL patients receiving ibrutinib monotherapy. The patients took part in an open-label, single-center phase 2 trial of ibrutinib monotherapy. Including cysteine and phenylalanine, the CDR3 has 13 amino acids. Here the CDR3 DNA is all that survives: 39 bases in frame from base 1. The germline V gene (reference sequence) specifies SEHNR as CDR1 and FQNEAQ as CDR2. V and J lose 1 base and 7 bases, and a span of 10 bases separates them.

This TCR came from a human donor with chronic lymphocytic leukemia. The sequence links TRBV7-9 to TRBJ1-2, with no D gene named confidently. Sequencing was performed on PBMCs, taken after 24 months of ibrutinib treatment. The CDR3 reads as follows: CASSLVFGSGYTF. The DNA sequence is given as TGTGCCAGCAGCTTAGTTTTCGGGTCTGGCTACACCTTC.